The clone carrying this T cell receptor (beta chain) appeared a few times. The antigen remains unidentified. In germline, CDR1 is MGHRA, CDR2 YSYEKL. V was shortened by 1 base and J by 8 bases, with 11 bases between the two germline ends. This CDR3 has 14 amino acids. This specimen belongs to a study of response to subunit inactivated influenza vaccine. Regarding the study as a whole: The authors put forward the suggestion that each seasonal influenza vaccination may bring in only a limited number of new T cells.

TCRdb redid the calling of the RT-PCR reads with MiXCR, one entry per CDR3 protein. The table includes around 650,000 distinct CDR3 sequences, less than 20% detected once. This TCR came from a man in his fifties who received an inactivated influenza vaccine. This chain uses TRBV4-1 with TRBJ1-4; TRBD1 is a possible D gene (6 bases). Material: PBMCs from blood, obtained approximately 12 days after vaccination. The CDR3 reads CASSQGGRGEKLFF. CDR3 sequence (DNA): TGCGCCAGCAGCCAAGGGGGGAGGGGGGAAAAACTGTTTTTT.